This T cell receptor beta chain was captured by sequencing in a study of T cell therapy after organ transplantation. Produced via immunoSEQ multiplex PCR; TCRdb's table is partial and in-frame only. Of roughly 1,100 clones in the sample, roughly 60% were seen once. The time point is: 20-29 weeks after completion of therapy. V trimming: 1 base; J trimming: 6 bases; junction bases outside the gene matches: 0. The CDR3 runs 15 residues. Looked up from germline, CDR1 is LNHNV and CDR2 is YYDKDF (reference sequence). A remark on this clone: Antigen unknown.

The clonotype comes from a human patient who had received a solid organ transplant and had CMV disease. The graft donor may have contributed some T cells. The sequenced sample was CD8+ T cells from blood, obtained after autologous CMV-specific T cell therapy. The chain joins TRBV15 to TRBJ2-1, with 13 bases fitting TRBD2. DNA of the CDR3: TGTGCCACCAGCAGAGGGACTAGCGGGAGCAATGAGCAGTTCTTC. This sequence encodes CATSRGTSGSNEQFF. The full variable domain, completed using reference TRBV15 and TRBJ2-1, is DAMVIQNPRYQVTQFGKPVTLSCSQTLNHNVMYWYQQKSSQAPKLLFHYYDKDFNNEADTPDNFQSRRPNTSFCFLDIRSPGLGDTAMYLCATSRGTSGSNEQFFGPGTRLTVL.